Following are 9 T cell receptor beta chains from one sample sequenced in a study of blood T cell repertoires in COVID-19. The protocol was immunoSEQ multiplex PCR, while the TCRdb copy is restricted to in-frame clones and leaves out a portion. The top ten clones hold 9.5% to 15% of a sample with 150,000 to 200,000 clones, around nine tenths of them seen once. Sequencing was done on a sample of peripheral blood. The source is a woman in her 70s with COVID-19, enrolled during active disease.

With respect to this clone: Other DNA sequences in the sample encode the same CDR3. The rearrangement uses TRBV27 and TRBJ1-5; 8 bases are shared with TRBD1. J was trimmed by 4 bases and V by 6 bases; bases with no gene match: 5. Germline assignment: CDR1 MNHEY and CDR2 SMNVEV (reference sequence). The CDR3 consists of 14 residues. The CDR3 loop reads CASRTGTGNQPQHF. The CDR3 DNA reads TGTGCCAGCAGAACCGGGACAGGTAATCAGCCCCAGCATTTT.

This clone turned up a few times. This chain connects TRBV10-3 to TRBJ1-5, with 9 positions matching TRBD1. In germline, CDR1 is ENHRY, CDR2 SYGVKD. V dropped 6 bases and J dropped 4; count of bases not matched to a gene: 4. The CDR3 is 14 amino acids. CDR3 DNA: TGTGCCATCAGGGACGACAGGGGGAATCAGCCCCAGCATTTT. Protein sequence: CAIRDDRGNQPQHF.

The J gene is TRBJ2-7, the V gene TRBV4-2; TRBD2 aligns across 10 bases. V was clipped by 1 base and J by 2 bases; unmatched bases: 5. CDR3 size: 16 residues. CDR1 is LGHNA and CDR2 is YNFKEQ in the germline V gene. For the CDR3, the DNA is TGTGCCAGCAGCCAAGCACCAGCGGGAGGGCCCTACGAGCAGTACTTC. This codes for CASSQAPAGGPYEQYF.

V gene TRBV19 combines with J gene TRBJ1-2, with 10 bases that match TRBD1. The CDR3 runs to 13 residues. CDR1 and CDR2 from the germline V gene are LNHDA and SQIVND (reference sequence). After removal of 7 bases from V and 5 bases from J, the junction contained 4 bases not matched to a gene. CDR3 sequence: CASTTDRGYGYTF. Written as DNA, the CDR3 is TGTGCCAGTACGACGGACAGGGGGTATGGCTACACCTTC.

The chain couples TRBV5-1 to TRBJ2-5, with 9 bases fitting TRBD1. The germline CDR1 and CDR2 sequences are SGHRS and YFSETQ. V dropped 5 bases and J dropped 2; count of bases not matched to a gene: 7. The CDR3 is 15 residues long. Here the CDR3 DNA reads TGCGCCAGCAGGCCCGGGACAGGGTATCAAGAGACCCAGTACTTC. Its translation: CASRPGTGYQETQYF.

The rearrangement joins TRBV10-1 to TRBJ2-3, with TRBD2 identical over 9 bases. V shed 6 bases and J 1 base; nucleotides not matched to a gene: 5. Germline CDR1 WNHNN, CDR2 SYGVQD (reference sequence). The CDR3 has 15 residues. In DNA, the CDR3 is TGCGCCAGCAGCATTAGCGGGAGTTGCACAGATACGCAGTATTTT. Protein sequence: CASSISGSCTDTQYF.

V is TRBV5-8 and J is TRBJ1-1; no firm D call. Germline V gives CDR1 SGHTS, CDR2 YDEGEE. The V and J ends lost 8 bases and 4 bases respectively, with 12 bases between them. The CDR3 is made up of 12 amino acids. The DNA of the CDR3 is TGTGCCAGGAAGGAACGGGTCACTGAAGCTTTCTTT. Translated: CARKERVTEAFF.

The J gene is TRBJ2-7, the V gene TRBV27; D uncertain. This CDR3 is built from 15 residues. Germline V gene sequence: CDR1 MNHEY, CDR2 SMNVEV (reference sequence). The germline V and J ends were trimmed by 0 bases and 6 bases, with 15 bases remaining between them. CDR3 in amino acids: CASSLSMQAQSEQYF. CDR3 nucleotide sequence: TGTGCCAGCAGTTTATCGATGCAGGCCCAGTCCGAGCAGTACTTC.

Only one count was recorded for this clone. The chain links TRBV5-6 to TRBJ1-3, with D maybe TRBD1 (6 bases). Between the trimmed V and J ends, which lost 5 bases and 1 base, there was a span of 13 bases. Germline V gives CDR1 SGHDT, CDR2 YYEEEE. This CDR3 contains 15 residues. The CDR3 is CASRQTGKSGNTIYF. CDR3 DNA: TGTGCCAGCAGACAAACAGGGAAATCTGGAAACACCATATATTTT.